The source of this T cell receptor beta chain is a study of neurological immune-mediated disorders. This clonotype was seen at least ten times. Its specificity is unknown. Findings of the study overall: TCR-beta repertoires seemed private in all groups, with no expanded CDR3 amino acid sequences shared. When the repertoires were grouped phylogenetically, those of 18 of the 34 multiple sclerosis patients came together in a single cluster of related CDR3 sequences, which points to a possible repertoire-level signature.

By 5'RACE with 10-nucleotide random UMIs, the cDNA was made. MiXCR, applied by TCRdb to the 5' RACE reads, yields one record per CDR3 protein. The sample consists of 35,000 to 50,000 distinct CDR3 sequences, 2% to 3% of them appearing once. The material sequenced was PBMCs. The clonotype was recovered from a man between 50 and 59 years old with multiple sclerosis.

CDR3 DNA sequence: TGTGCCAGCAGCGGACTAGCGGGGGGAACCACAGATACGCAGTATTTT. It encodes CASSGLAGGTTDTQYF. The chain carries TRBV3-1 and TRBJ2-3, with 14 bases fitting TRBD2. Germline CDR1 is LGHDT and CDR2 is YNNKEL (reference sequence). This CDR3 comprises 16 residues. J lost 2 bases, V lost 5 bases, and 3 bases had no gene match.